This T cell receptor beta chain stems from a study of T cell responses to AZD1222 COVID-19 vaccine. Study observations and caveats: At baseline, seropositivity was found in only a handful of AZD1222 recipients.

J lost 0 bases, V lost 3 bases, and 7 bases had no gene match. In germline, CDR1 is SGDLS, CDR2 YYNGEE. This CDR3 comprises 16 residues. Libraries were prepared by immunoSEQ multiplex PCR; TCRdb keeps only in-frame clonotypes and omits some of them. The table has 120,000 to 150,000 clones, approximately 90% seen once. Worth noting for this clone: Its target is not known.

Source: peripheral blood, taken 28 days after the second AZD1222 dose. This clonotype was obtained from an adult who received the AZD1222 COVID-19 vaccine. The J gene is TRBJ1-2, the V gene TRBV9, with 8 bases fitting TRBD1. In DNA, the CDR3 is TGTGCCAGCAGCGCCGGACAGGGAAATCCTAACTATGGCTACACCTTC. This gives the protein CASSAGQGNPNYGYTF.